This T cell receptor (beta chain) was captured by sequencing in a study of cytomegalovirus exposure and HLA in healthy donors. This CDR3 region has 14 residues. V was clipped by 2 bases and J by 6 bases, with 11 bases between them. Germline CDR1 is MGHDK and CDR2 is SYGVNS. Separation from the roughly 700-subject first cohort characterized the roughly 130-subject validation cohort, to which the donors belonged. Assay used: immunoSEQ multiplex PCR; TCRdb lists only in-frame clones, some missing. The sample contains under 200,000 clones, under 95% of which appear only once. Details on this clone: No antigen is known for it.

Study-level findings and limits: In vitro checks showed that three CMV-associated chains really do target CMV antigens. Some TCR beta chains (more than 150 of them) were listed as cytomegalovirus-associated.

This clonotype originated in a woman under 30 in good health and CMV-seropositive. The sequencing sample was made of PBMCs. This chain uses TRBV25-1 with TRBJ2-1; unclear D gene. CDR3 nucleotide sequence: TGTGCCAGCAGTGAAGTCGGTAGCAGCAATGAGCAGTTCTTC. The encoded protein is CASSEVGSSNEQFF.